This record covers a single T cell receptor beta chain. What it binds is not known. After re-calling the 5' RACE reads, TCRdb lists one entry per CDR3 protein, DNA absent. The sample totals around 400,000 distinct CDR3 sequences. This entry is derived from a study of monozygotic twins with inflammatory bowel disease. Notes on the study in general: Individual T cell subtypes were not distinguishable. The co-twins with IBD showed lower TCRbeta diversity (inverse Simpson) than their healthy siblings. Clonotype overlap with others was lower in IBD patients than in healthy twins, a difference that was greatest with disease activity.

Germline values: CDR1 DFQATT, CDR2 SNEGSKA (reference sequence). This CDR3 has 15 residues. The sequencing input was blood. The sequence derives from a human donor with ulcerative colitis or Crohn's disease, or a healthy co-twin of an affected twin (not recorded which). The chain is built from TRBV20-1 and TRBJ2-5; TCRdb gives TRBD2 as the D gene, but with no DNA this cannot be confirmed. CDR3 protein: CSARDQRRGQETQYF.